This T cell receptor (beta chain) comes out of a study of T cell repertoires in cytomegalovirus infection. Study details: It can be stated that public TCR beta signatures indicated CMV infection as well as a matching HLA type.

TCRdb used MiXCR to reprocess the reads, holding one entry per CDR3 protein. The sample lists some 800,000 distinct CDR3 sequences; 32% were seen once. V was pared by 5 bases and J by 6 bases, with 10 bases between. The CDR3 is 13 residues long. Germline values: CDR1 SGHTA, CDR2 FQGNSA. This clonotype came up many times. Its antigen is not known. The V and J genes are TRBV7-2 and TRBJ2-2; D perhaps matches TRBD2 (5 bases). The origin of this receptor is a human donor in good health (CMV status not recorded). Some clones in this sample may be carry-over from other donors' samples. The sequencing used cultured CD8+ T cells from PBMCs, collected from culture after CMV antigen stimulation. The DNA for the CDR3 is TGTGCCAGCAGCCCAGTCGGGGCCGGGGAGCTGTTTTTT. Translated, it gives CASSPVGAGELFF.